The clone carrying this T cell receptor beta chain has just one count. Its target is unknown. After removal of 6 bases from V and 0 bases from J, the junction contained 4 bases not matched to a gene. Germline values: CDR1 MGHDK, CDR2 SYGVNS. This CDR3 has 14 residues. The data were taken from a study of CD8+ T cells in alopecia areata. Study outcomes and limitations: Lesional scalp, especially alopecia totalis/universalis, showed higher clonality than normal scalp.

RNA was isolated and reverse transcribed to cDNA, the sequencing template. The protocol was immunoSEQ multiplex PCR, while the TCRdb copy is restricted to in-frame clones and leaves out a portion. The repertoire holds 110,000 to 150,000 clones, with approximately 65% as singletons. Sorting of PBMCs yielded the CD4+ and CD8+ T cells. The V call is TRBV25-1, the J call TRBJ2-7, with 8 positions matching TRBD1. The clonotype comes from a human donor in good health. Sequencing was done on a sample of CD8+ T cells sorted from blood. In DNA form, the CDR3 reads TGTGCCAGCAGCGCGACAGGGGCCTCCTACGAGCAGTACTTC. Its protein is CASSATGASYEQYF.